These 6 T cell receptor beta chains share one sample of origin, sequenced in a study of human T cells and chemical hapten exposure. The time point: pre-sensitization, week 0. Stated treatment: therapeutic diphenylcyclopropenone sensitization with weekly scalp DPC. MiXCR was run by TCRdb on the RACE reads, yielding one entry per CDR3 protein. The data show more than 300,000 distinct CDR3 sequences, 5% to 6.5% seen once. This specimen was whole blood, taken in connection with sensitization to the hapten diphenylcyclopropenone (DPC). The receptors were gathered from a woman aged 18-29 years with alopecia areata. Some clones in this sample may be carry-over from other donors' samples.

In this sample, this clonotype turned up a few times. The chain recombines TRBV6-2 or TRBV6-3 with TRBJ1-1; 10 positions match TRBD1. The CDR3 contains 19 residues. Germline CDR1 reads MNHEY; CDR2 reads SVGEGT. The trim removed 0 bases at V and 2 bases at J, leaving 12 bases unmatched. CDR3 in amino acids: CASSYSVWDRGRGNTEAFF. The CDR3 coding sequence is TGTGCCAGCAGTTACTCGGTCTGGGACAGGGGAAGGGGTAACACTGAAGCTTTCTTT.

Only a few counts were recorded for this clonotype. This chain connects TRBV5-4 to TRBJ2-3; D is uncertain. Trimming cost V 1 base and J 1 base, with 10 bases left between them. The CDR3 is made up of 15 amino acids. Germline V gives CDR1 SGHNT, CDR2 YYREEE (reference sequence). The CDR3 DNA sequence: TGTGCCAGCAGCTTGTGGTTGGCGGGCACAGATACGCAGTATTTT. Its protein is CASSLWLAGTDTQYF.

This clonotype has a handful of counts. V and J are TRBV6-1 and TRBJ1-3, with 9 bases identical to TRBD1. CDR1 is MNHNS, CDR2 SASEGT, per germline. The CDR3 has 16 residues. J was trimmed by 2 bases and V by 4 bases; bases with no gene match: 6. The CDR3 here is CASSGGTGYPGNTIYF. The CDR3 DNA is TGTGCCAGCAGTGGCGGGACAGGGTATCCTGGAAACACCATATATTTT.

The genes are TRBV6-6 and TRBJ1-5, with TRBD1 as a possible D gene (5 bases). The V end was cut by 2 bases, the J end by 0 bases, with 11 bases between. This CDR3 has 16 residues. From germline, CDR1 is MNHNY and CDR2 SVGAGI (reference sequence). The CDR3 DNA reads as TGTGCCAGCAGTTACGGCAGGGCCCTTAGCAATCAGCCCCAGCATTTT. Its protein product is CASSYGRALSNQPQHF.

This clonotype was counted a few times. The rearrangement links TRBV28 to TRBJ1-5, with D unclear. Trimming took 2 bases from V and 6 from J, leaving 14 bases between them. Looked up from germline, CDR1 is MDHEN and CDR2 is SYDVKM. The CDR3 has 15 residues. CDR3 sequence reads: CASSLRAGQSQPQHF. CDR3 nucleotide sequence: TGTGCCAGCAGTTTAAGAGCAGGCCAGTCTCAGCCCCAGCATTTT.

Many counts were recorded for this clonotype. The chain couples TRBV20-1 to TRBJ2-7; 7 bases are a match to TRBD1. The CDR3 sequence is 13 residues long. The trim removed 5 bases at V and 5 bases at J, leaving 9 bases unmatched. Germline V gives CDR1 DFQATT, CDR2 SNEGSKA (reference sequence). The CDR3 loop is CSAGMTGKDEQYF. For the CDR3, the DNA is TGCAGTGCTGGGATGACAGGGAAAGACGAGCAGTACTTC.